This T cell receptor beta chain was found in a study of shared clonotypes between healthy human individuals. Looking at the study overall: The people who gave samples were a couple of women and a few men aged 18 to 49. The study's findings and limits: There were few donors, and this limited the genetic and exposure-history diversity represented.

Per the germline V gene, CDR1 is SQVTM and CDR2 is ANQGSEA. The V end lost 6 bases, the J end lost 8 bases, and 14 bases lay between the germline ends. The CDR3 sequence is 12 residues long. Only in-frame clones appear in the TCRdb table, and some are missing; sequencing was by immunoSEQ multiplex PCR. The sample carries approximately 1,000,000 clones, roughly 74% recorded once. CD45RA+ naive and CD45RA-negative memory subsets were separated from CD4+ cells. To note about this clone: As yet, its antigen is unknown.

J is TRBJ2-1 and V is TRBV29-1; D call uncertain. This sequence was found in a man aged 18 to 35 in good health. Some clones in this sample may be carry-over from other donors' samples. Sequenced sample: memory CD4+ T cells from PBMCs. Subset reported: CD45RA-negative fraction. This CDR3 is CSVYIGRDEQFF. CDR3 bases: TGCAGCGTCTATATAGGTCGGGATGAGCAGTTCTTC.